The 26 T cell receptor beta chains below all came from one sample that was sequenced in a study of metastatic and nonmetastatic thyroid tumors. Every patient underwent thyroid surgery untreated. TCRdb used MiXCR to call clones anew from the PCR reads. This sample has 13,000 to 15,000 clones; about an eighth occur once, and the top ten carry 14% to 15%. Sequenced material: blood. These receptors were taken from a female donor with papillary thyroid cancer or a benign thyroid nodule (not recorded which). Some clones in this sample may be carry-over from other donors' samples.

The V call is TRBV12-3 or TRBV12-4, the J call TRBJ2-3; TRBD2 is a possible D gene (5 bases). V lost 0 bases and J 4 bases, leaving 8 bases between the germline ends. CDR3 length equals 14 residues. This CDR3 is CASSLARAADTQYF. CDR3 DNA sequence: TGTGCCAGCAGTTTAGCGCGAGCGGCAGATACGCAGTATTTT.

Many counts were recorded for this clone. The rearrangement joins TRBV7-8 to TRBJ1-3; TRBD1 is a possible D gene (6 bases). The CDR3 sequence is 16 residues long. V lost 2 bases, J lost 0 bases, and 11 bases lay in between. Germline V lookup: CDR1 SGHVS, CDR2 FQNEAQ. The CDR3 here is CASSLWGRSSGNTIYF. The CDR3 DNA reads TGTGCCAGCAGCTTATGGGGGCGGTCCTCTGGAAACACCATATATTTT.

The V call is TRBV11-2, the J call TRBJ2-4; possible D gene TRBD1, 6 bases. Germline V gene sequence: CDR1 SGHAT, CDR2 FQNNGV. The CDR3 runs to 15 residues. V shed 6 bases and J shed 8 bases, with 20 bases lying between them. DNA of the CDR3: TGTGCCAGCAGTCTTAACGACAGGATGGGGGACATTCAGTACTTC. This codes for CASSLNDRMGDIQYF.

This clone was recorded a few times. The gene calls are TRBV6-1 and TRBJ2-7; 7 nucleotides match TRBD1. CDR1 MNHNS and CDR2 SASEGT come from the germline V gene. The CDR3 contains 12 residues. Germline trimming cut 8 bases from V and 4 bases from J; bases unmatched to any gene: 5. The CDR3 DNA sequence: TGTGCCAGCCGGGACAGTCTTTACGAGCAGTACGTC. It translates to CASRDSLYEQYV.

This clone was observed many times. The chain joins TRBV7-6 to TRBJ2-1; the D gene is possibly TRBD2 (6 bases). Germline loops: CDR1 SGHVS, CDR2 FNYEAQ. Trimming left V 5 bases short and J 3 bases short, with 20 bases between. The CDR3 runs 17 residues. The CDR3 here is CASSPNRRGRSYNEQFF. CDR3 nucleotides: TGTGCCAGCAGCCCGAATAGGCGGGGACGCAGCTACAATGAGCAGTTCTTC.

This clone was counted at least ten times. The genes are TRBV7-2 and TRBJ1-5, with D possibly matching TRBD1 (5 bases). V was trimmed by 2 bases and J by 6 bases, leaving 5 bases between them. The CDR3 is made up of 12 amino acids. CDR1 is SGHTA, CDR2 FQGNSA, per germline. The CDR3 DNA reads TGTGCCAGCAGCTTACAGGGTCAGCCCCAGCATTTT. It yields the protein CASSLQGQPQHF. The whole variable domain, filled in from reference TRBV7-2 and TRBJ1-5, reads GAGVSQSPSNKVTEKGKDVELRCDPISGHTALYWYRQSLGQGLEFLIYFQGNSAPDKSGLPSDRFSAERTGGSVSTLTIQRTQQEDSAVYLCASSLQGQPQHFGDGTRLSIL.

This clone is labeled medium-sized. The chain couples TRBV25-1 to TRBJ1-1, with a tentative D call TRBD1 (5 bases). Between the trimmed V and J ends, which lost 6 bases and 6 bases, there was a span of 14 bases. The CDR3 extends over 13 amino acids. In germline, CDR1 is MGHDK, CDR2 SYGVNS. DNA of the CDR3: TGTGCCAGCAGCGAAGTTGGGGCCGCTGAAGCTTTCTTT. Translating it yields CASSEVGAAEAFF.

This chain uses TRBV6-2 or TRBV6-3 with TRBJ1-1; D is uncertain. The V end was cut by 10 bases, the J end by 1 base, with 13 bases between. The CDR3 loop spans 13 amino acids. Germline assignment: CDR1 MNHEY and CDR2 SVGEGT. The CDR3 region is CAIVAESNTEAFF. CDR3 coding DNA: TGTGCCATCGTGGCAGAGTCGAACACTGAAGCTTTCTTT.

This chain joins TRBV7-2 and TRBJ1-5, with a possible D match to TRBD1 (6 bases). V was cut by 5 bases and J by 8 bases, with 10 bases left in between. CDR1 and CDR2 from the germline V gene are SGHTA and FQGNSA. The CDR3 runs to 12 residues. This CDR3 reads CASSPGAEPQHF. The DNA for the CDR3 is TGTGCCAGCAGCCCAGGGGCGGAGCCCCAGCATTTT.

Many counts were recorded for this clone. The J gene is TRBJ2-2, the V gene TRBV5-1; 8 nucleotides agree with TRBD2. CDR1 and CDR2 (germline): SGHRS, YFSETQ. J gave up 5 bases and V 3 bases, and 6 bases lay outside the gene matches. The CDR3 is 15 residues long. The CDR3 DNA reads TGCGCCAGCAGCTCCGGGGGGGGCGAGACCGGGGAGCTGTTTTTT. It is translated as CASSSGGGETGELFF. Complete variable domain (other parts from reference TRBV5-1 and TRBJ2-2): KAGVTQTPRYLIKTRGQQVTLSCSPISGHRSVSWYQQTPGQGLQFLFEYFSETQRNKGNFPGRFSGRQFSNSRSEMNVSTLELGDSALYLCASSSGGGETGELFFGEGSRLTVL.

Concerning this clone: A much larger clone is a single base away; this may be a read error. At the DNA level, this CDR3 is encoded by other sequences in the same sample as well. V and J are TRBV29-1 and TRBJ1-2; D is unresolved. CDR3 length: 13 residues. Germline CDR1 and CDR2: SQVTM and ANQGSEA. CDR3 bases: TGCAGCGCCCGTCTCGTCGGAGACTATGGATACACCTTC. This encodes CSARLVGDYGYTF.

This clone was found many times. The chain combines TRBV7-8 with TRBJ1-2; D gene unclear. This CDR3 region has 13 residues. Germline loops: CDR1 SGHVS, CDR2 FQNEAQ. V dropped 7 bases and J dropped 8 bases, with 17 bases sitting between them. CDR3 coding DNA: TGTGCCAGCACTTACAGCCCTCGCAGGGGCTACACCTTC. It yields the protein CASTYSPRRGYTF.

This clone was seen more than once but under ten times. The J gene is TRBJ2-7, the V gene TRBV6-1; either TRBD1 or TRBD2 may supply D (6 bases each). This CDR3 spans 15 amino acids. In germline, CDR1 is MNHNS, CDR2 SASEGT. The V gene lost 1 base and the J gene lost 0 bases, with 10 bases spanning the gap. The CDR3 loop reads CASSEEGGSSYEQYF. CDR3 coding DNA: TGTGCCAGCAGTGAAGAAGGGGGGAGCTCCTACGAGCAGTACTTC.

Comments on this clone: The conserved closing phenylalanine or tryptophan is absent in this CDR3, likely reflecting a read error. The gene calls are TRBV5-1 and TRBJ1-2; the match to TRBD1 covers 10 bases. The CDR3 extends over 14 amino acids. Germline assignment: CDR1 SGHRS and CDR2 YFSETQ. V lost 3 bases and J lost 5; bases outside the gene matches: 4. In nucleotides, the CDR3 is TGCGCCAGCAGCTGGGGACAGGGGTGGTATGGCTACACCCTC. Amino acids: CASSWGQGWYGYTL.

This clone appeared a single time. The chain joins TRBV5-1 to TRBJ2-2, with 7 bases that match TRBD1. The germline gives CDR1 SGHRS, CDR2 YFSETQ. The CDR3 totals 14 residues. The junction had 2 bases not matched to a gene; V was cut back by 2 bases and J by 4 bases. The CDR3 loop reads CASSFRQGTGELFF. The CDR3 coding sequence is TGCGCCAGCAGCTTCCGACAGGGCACCGGGGAGCTGTTTTTT.

This clone has at least ten counts. The chain is built from TRBV5-6 and TRBJ2-5; D possibly corresponds to TRBD1 (5 bases). Germline CDR1 and CDR2: SGHDT and YYEEEE. The V and J ends lost 2 bases and 2 bases respectively, with 13 bases between them. The length of the CDR3 is 15 residues. This chain's CDR3 is CASSFHQDIQETQYF. DNA for the CDR3: TGTGCCAGCAGCTTCCACCAGGACATTCAAGAGACCCAGTACTTC.

Many counts were recorded for this clone. The DNA for the CDR3 is TGTGCCAGCAGTTACGGGCCAGGGGGCCGAAATGAGCAGTTCTTC. Translation gives CASSYGPGGRNEQFF. This chain joins TRBV6-5 and TRBJ2-1; 8 bases match TRBD1. This CDR3 contains 15 residues. V dropped 2 bases and J dropped 7; count of bases not matched to a gene: 7. CDR1 and CDR2 (germline): MNHEY, SVGAGI.

This clone was recorded many times. The same CDR3 arises from other DNA sequences in this sample as well. The V call is TRBV28, the J call TRBJ1-2, with D unresolved. This CDR3 comprises 16 residues. The germline V and J ends were trimmed by 2 bases and 2 bases, with 15 bases remaining between them. The germline gives CDR1 MDHEN, CDR2 SYDVKM. CDR3 loop: CASSLPAGRNNYGYTF. DNA for the CDR3: TGTGCCAGCAGTTTACCCGCCGGCAGAAACAACTATGGCTACACCTTC.

This clone was recorded many times. The chain joins TRBV29-1 to TRBJ2-3; D remains ambiguous. The CDR3 totals 11 residues. CDR1 is SQVTM and CDR2 is ANQGSEA in the germline V gene. Trimming removed 5 bases at V and 4 bases at J, with 7 bases between. The CDR3 loop is CSVPHSDTQYF. Written as DNA, the CDR3 is TGCAGCGTTCCCCATTCAGATACGCAGTATTTT.

The table lists this clone with many counts. The genes are TRBV14 and TRBJ2-1; 14 bases agree with TRBD2. Germline-derived CDR1 and CDR2 are SGHDN and FVKESK. This CDR3 spans 19 amino acids. With V trimmed by 0 bases and J by 8 bases, 12 bases remained unmatched. The CDR3 nucleotides read TGTGCCAGCAGCCAAGATCCGCCCGGGACTAGCGGGAGTAGACATGAGCAGTTCTTC. It yields the protein CASSQDPPGTSGSRHEQFF.

This clone has only a few counts. The chain is built from TRBV19 and TRBJ1-2; TRBD1 is a possible D gene (5 bases). Trimming left V 7 bases short and J 4 bases short, with 10 bases between. Germline CDR1 LNHDA, CDR2 SQIVND (reference sequence). The CDR3 is 12 amino acids. For the CDR3, the DNA is TGTGCCAGTACGCAGGGTCCCTATGGCTACACCTTC. Its protein is CASTQGPYGYTF.

The chain links TRBV10-2 to TRBJ2-2; D perhaps matches TRBD2 (6 bases). In germline, CDR1 is WSHSY, CDR2 SAAADI. This CDR3 contains 15 residues. V lost 6 bases and J 8 bases, leaving 19 bases between the germline ends. The CDR3 here is CASRGGTPSGGELFF. The DNA for the CDR3 is TGCGCCAGCAGAGGCGGGACTCCAAGTGGGGGGGAGCTGTTTTTT.

This clone was recorded at least ten times. The chain is built from TRBV18 and TRBJ2-3, with D unresolved. The germline V and J ends were trimmed by 5 bases and 1 base, with 7 bases remaining between them. CDR3 size: 13 residues. The germline V gene has CDR1 KGHSH and CDR2 LQKENI. CDR3 DNA: TGTGCCAGCTCAGGAGAGGGCACAGATACGCAGTATTTT. The encoded protein is CASSGEGTDTQYF.

This clone counts as medium-sized. V is TRBV6-4 and J is TRBJ2-1, with D tentatively TRBD2 (5 bases). Germline-derived CDR1 and CDR2 are MRHNA and SNTAGT. Trimming left V 8 bases short and J 0 bases short, with 14 bases between. The CDR3 is 15 residues long. The CDR3: CASAATTDSYNEQFF. The CDR3 DNA reads as TGTGCCAGCGCGGCGACTACCGACTCCTACAATGAGCAGTTCTTC.

The genes are TRBV5-5 and TRBJ1-2, with TRBD1 matching 10 bases. V shed 2 bases and J 2 bases; nucleotides not matched to a gene: 3. CDR3 length: 15 amino acids. Germline-derived CDR1 and CDR2 are SGHKS and YYEKEE (reference sequence). For the CDR3, the DNA is TGTGCCAGCAGCTTCTCGGACAGGGGGAACTATGGCTACACCTTC. It translates to CASSFSDRGNYGYTF. Together with reference TRBV5-5 and TRBJ1-2, the CDR3 gives the full variable domain: DAGVTQSPTHLIKTRGQQVTLRCSPISGHKSVSWYQQVLGQGPQFIFQYYEKEERGRGNFPDRFSARQFPNYSSELNVNALLLGDSALYLCASSFSDRGNYGYTFGSGTRLTVV.

This clone was counted many times. J is TRBJ1-2 and V is TRBV7-8; D is ambiguous. In germline, CDR1 is SGHVS, CDR2 FQNEAQ. This CDR3 is 17 amino acids long. V was clipped by 5 bases and J by 0 bases, with 19 bases between them. The DNA for the CDR3 is TGTGCCAGCAGCCTGCGAATCTTGACGGGAACTAACTATGGCTACACCTTC. It translates to CASSLRILTGTNYGYTF.